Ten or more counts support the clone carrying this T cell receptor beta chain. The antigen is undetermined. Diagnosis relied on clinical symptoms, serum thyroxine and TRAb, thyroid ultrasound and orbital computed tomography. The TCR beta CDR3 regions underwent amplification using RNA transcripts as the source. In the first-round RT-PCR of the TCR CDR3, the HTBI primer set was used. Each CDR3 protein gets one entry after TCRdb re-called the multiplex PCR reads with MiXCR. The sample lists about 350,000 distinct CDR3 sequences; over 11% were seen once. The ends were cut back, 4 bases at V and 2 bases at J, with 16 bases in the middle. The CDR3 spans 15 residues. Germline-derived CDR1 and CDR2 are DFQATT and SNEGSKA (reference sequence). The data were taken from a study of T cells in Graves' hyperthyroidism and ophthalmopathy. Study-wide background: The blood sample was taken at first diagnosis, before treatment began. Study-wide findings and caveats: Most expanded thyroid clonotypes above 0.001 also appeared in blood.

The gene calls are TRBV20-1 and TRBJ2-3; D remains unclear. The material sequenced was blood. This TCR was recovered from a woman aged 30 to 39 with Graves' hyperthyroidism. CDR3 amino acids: CSATPADLPTDTQYF. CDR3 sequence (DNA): TGCAGTGCTACCCCCGCCGACCTTCCCACAGATACGCAGTATTTT.